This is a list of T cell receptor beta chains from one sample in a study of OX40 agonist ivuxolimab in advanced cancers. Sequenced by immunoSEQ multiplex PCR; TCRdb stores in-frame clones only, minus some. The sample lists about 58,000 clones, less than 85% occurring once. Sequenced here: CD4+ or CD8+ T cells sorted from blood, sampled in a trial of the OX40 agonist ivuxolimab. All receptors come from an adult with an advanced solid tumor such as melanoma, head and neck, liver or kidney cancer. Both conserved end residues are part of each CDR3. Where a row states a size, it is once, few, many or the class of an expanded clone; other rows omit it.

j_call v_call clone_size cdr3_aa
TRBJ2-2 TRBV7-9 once CASSSGGQASNTGELFF
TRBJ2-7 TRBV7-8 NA CASSPHRGMASSSYEQYF
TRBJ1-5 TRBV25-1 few CASSRDSSNQPQHF
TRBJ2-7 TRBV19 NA CASSPEAGGPSYEQYF
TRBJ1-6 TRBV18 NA CASSSENSPLHF
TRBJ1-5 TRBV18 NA CASSPGAGLDQPQHF
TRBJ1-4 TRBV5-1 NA CASSLAERTDTATNEKLFF
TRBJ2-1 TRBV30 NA CASGTSDEQFF
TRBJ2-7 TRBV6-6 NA CASSPTGGEQYF
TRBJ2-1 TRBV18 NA CASSPGQQNEQFF
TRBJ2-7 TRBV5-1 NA CASSLADLTYEQYF
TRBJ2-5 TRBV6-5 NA CASRKGAKETQYF
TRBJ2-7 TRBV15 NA CATGLGRAYEQYF
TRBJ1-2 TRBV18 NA CASSPPARVSYGYTF
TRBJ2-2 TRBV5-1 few CASSLVPLSGGELFF
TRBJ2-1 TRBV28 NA CASSSPTTSSYNEQFF
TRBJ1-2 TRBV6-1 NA CASSEFRDGYTF
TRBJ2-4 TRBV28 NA CASSALLAGGNKNIQYF
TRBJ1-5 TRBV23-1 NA CASSPRDRAVQPQHF
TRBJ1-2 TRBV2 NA CASRREDYGYTF
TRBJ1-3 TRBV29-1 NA CSVADRVTGNTIYF
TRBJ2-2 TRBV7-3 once CASSPRRGTGELFF
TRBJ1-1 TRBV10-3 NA CANRETLGTEAFF
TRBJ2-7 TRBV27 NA CASSLLTSGGEEQYF
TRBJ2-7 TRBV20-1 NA CSARLAYEQYF
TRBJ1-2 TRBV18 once CASSPEGLGGYTF
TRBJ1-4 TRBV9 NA CASSETAHNEKLFF
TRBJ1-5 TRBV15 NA CATSRDRTGYYQPQHF